Listed below are T cell receptor beta chains from one sample, sequenced in a study of blood T cells in healthy people across ages. MiXCR was run by TCRdb on the 5' RACE reads, yielding one entry per CDR3 protein. The table records approximately 1.5 million distinct CDR3 sequences, roughly 30% of them present only once. The sample was blood. Receptors were obtained from a young woman in good health. CDR3s include the opening cysteine and the closing phenylalanine or tryptophan. D genes are given only for firm matches. Rows may omit the clone size; those that give it use once, few, many or a size class.

CDR3 DNA	CDR3 protein	D gene	J gene	V gene	clone size
TGTGCCAGCAGCTTAGTTCCCTCTCCGGATACCCAGTACTTC	CASSLVPSPDTQYF	.	TRBJ2-5	TRBV11-1	few
TGCGCCAGCAGCCAAGGTTCGGGTTACGAGCAGTACTTC	CASSQGSGYEQYF	.	TRBJ2-7	TRBV4-1	.
TGTGCCAGCAGCACACGGACAGGGGAGAATGGCTACACCTTC	CASSTRTGENGYTF	TRBD1	TRBJ1-2	TRBV7-2	.
TGTGCCAGCAGCTTAGCGGGACAGTTTGGGACAGATACGCAGTATTTT	CASSLAGQFGTDTQYF	TRBD1	TRBJ2-3	TRBV7-9	once
TGTGCCAGCAGCTCCACCCTCAGGAAACAAGAGACCCAGTACTTC	CASSSTLRKQETQYF	.	TRBJ2-5	TRBV9	.
TGTGCCACCAGTGCCCTGCGACCCGGGACAGGGTACTACGAGCAGTACTTC	CATSALRPGTGYYEQYF	TRBD1	TRBJ2-7	TRBV24-1	.
TGCAGTGCTGAAATAGCGGGAGGGCCCCCCTTCCAAGAGACCCAGTACTTC	CSAEIAGGPPFQETQYF	TRBD2	TRBJ2-5	TRBV20-1	.
TGTGCCAGCAGCAAAGTAGTCCCCCGACATGGCTACACCTTC	CASSKVVPRHGYTF	.	TRBJ1-2	TRBV21-1	.
TGTGCCAGCAGCCCCGACCCCGGGTCGTACAATGAGCAGTTCTTC	CASSPDPGSYNEQFF	.	TRBJ2-1	TRBV9	.
TGCAGTGCTAGATTCTCTAGCGGGAGATTGAATGAGCAGTTCTTC	CSARFSSGRLNEQFF	TRBD2	TRBJ2-1	TRBV20-1	.
TGCAGTGCTAGCAGCGTACCTTGGGGACAGGACTTCTACGAGCAGTACTTC	CSASSVPWGQDFYEQYF	TRBD1	TRBJ2-7	TRBV20-1	few
TGTGCCAGCAGCTGGGGACTAGCGGGGGGCCCTCAGGCGACCCAGTACTTC	CASSWGLAGGPQATQYF	TRBD2	TRBJ2-5	TRBV3-1	once
TGTGCCAGCAGTTGGGGACTAGCGGGGGGCCTAGACGAGCAGTTCTTC	CASSWGLAGGLDEQFF	TRBD2	TRBJ2-1	TRBV12-3/TRBV12-4	.
TGTGCCAGCAGCCCCTTGTACTCTGGGGCCAACGTCCTGACTTTC	CASSPLYSGANVLTF	.	TRBJ2-6	TRBV3-1	few
TGCGCCAGCAGCCACCAGGAGGACAGACTAACTAATGAAAAACTGTTTTTT	CASSHQEDRLTNEKLFF	.	TRBJ1-4	TRBV4-1	few
TGTGCCAGCAGCATGACAGGGGGCTTGTCAGATACGCAGTATTTT	CASSMTGGLSDTQYF	TRBD1	TRBJ2-3	TRBV11-2	.
TGTGCCAGCACCCTAGACAATGAGCAGTTCTTC	CASTLDNEQFF	.	TRBJ2-1	TRBV12-3/TRBV12-4	few